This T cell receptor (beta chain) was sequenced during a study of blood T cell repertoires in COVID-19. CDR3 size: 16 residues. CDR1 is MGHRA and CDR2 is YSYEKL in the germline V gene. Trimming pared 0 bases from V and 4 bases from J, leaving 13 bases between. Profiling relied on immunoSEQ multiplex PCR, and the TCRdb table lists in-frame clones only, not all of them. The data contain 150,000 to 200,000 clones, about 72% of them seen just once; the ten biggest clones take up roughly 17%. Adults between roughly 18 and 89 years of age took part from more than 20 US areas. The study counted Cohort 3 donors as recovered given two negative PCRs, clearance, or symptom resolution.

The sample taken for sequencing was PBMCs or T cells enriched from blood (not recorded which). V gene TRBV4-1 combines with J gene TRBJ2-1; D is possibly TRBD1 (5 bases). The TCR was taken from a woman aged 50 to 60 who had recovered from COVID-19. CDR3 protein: CASSQDQGLLYNEQFF. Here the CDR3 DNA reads TGCGCCAGCAGCCAAGATCAGGGCCTCCTTTACAATGAGCAGTTCTTC.